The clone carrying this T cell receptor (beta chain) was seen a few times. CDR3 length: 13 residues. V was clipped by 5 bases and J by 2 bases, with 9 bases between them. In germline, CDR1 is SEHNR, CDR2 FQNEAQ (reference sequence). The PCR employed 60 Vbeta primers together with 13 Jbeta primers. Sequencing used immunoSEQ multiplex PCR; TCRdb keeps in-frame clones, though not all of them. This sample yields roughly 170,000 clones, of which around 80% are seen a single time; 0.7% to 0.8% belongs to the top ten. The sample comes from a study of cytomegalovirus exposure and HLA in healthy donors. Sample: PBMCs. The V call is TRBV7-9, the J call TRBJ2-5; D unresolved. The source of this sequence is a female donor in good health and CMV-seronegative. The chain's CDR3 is CASSGPWQETQYF. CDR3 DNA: TGTGCCAGCAGCGGGCCATGGCAAGAGACCCAGTACTTC.